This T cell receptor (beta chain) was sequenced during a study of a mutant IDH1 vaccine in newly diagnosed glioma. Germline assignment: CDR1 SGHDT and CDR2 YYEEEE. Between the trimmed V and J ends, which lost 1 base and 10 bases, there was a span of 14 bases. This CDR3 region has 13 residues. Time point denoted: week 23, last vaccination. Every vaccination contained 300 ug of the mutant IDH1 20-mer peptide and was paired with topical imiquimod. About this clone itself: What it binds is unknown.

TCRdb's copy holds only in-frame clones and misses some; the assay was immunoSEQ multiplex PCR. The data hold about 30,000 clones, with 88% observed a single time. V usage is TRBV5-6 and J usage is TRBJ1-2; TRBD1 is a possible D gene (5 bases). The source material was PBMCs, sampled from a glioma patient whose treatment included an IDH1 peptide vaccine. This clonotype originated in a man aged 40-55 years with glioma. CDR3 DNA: TGTGCCAGCAGCTTGATCGGGGGACCTTTCTACACCTTC. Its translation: CASSLIGGPFYTF.